This T cell receptor (beta chain) was observed in a study of cytomegalovirus exposure and HLA in healthy donors. A multiplex PCR was run with 60 Vbeta primers and 13 Jbeta primers. Clones were sequenced by immunoSEQ multiplex PCR, and TCRdb holds only the in-frame ones, with some missing. The repertoire holds 200,000 or so clones, with 70% as singletons. The trim removed 3 bases at V and 9 bases at J, leaving 9 bases unmatched. This CDR3 is built from 13 residues. Per germline, CDR1 SGDLS and CDR2 YYNGEE. The study sampled nominally healthy donors, though unrecorded immune exposures were likely. Sequencing input: PBMCs. This rearrangement joins TRBV9 to TRBJ2-7, with TRBD2 identical over 7 bases. The clonotype was recovered from a man aged 35-49 years in good health and CMV-seropositive. CDR3 in DNA: TGTGCCAGCAGCGGTCTGACGGGGGGTGCGCAGTACTTC. Translating it yields CASSGLTGGAQYF.